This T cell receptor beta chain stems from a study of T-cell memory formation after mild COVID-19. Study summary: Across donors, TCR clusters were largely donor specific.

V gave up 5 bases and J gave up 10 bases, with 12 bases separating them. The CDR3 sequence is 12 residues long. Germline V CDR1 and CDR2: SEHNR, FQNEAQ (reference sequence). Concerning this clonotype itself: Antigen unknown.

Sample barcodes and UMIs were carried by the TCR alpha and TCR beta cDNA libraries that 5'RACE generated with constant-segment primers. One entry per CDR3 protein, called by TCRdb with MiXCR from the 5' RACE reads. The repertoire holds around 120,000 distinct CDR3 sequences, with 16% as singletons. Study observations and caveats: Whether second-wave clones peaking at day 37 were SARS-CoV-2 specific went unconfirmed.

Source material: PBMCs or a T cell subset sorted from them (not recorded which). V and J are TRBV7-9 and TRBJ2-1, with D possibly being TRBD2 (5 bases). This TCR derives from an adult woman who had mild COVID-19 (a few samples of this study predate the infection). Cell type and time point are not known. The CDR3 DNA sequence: TGTGCCAGCAGCCTTACCTCGGGAGAGCAGTTCTTC. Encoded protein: CASSLTSGEQFF.